This T cell receptor (beta chain) stems from a study of Graves' ophthalmopathy and Graves' hyperthyroidism. Amplification from RNA transcripts yielded the TCR beta CDR3 regions. The authors performed first-round RT-PCR with HTBI primers and then a second-round multiplex PCR. Each CDR3 protein is one row after TCRdb ran MiXCR on the multiplex PCR reads. The repertoire includes hundreds of thousands of distinct CDR3 sequences, over 20% of them detected once, and 2.5% to 3.5% sits in the top ten. Study-wide findings and caveats: Blood was where most expanded thyroid clonotypes above 0.001 frequency also turned up.

CDR3 length equals 15 residues. Germline V gives CDR1 MNHEY, CDR2 SMNVEV (reference sequence). Trimming cost V 6 bases and J 8 bases, with 22 bases left between them. Hyperthyroidism patients were newly diagnosed, under 2 months' duration, aged 18 to 65. This clonotype was picked up a small number of times. Its antigen is currently unknown. The V and J genes are TRBV27 and TRBJ1-2, with TRBD1 as a possible D gene (6 bases). Sequences were obtained from peripheral blood. The TCR originated in a woman aged 18-29 years with stable Graves' hyperthyroidism. The CDR3, as DNA: TGTGCCAGCAGGAGGGGGTACAGCGACTCGAAGGGCTACACCTTC. This codes for CASRRGYSDSKGYTF.